What follows are 20 T cell receptor beta chains derived from one specimen sequenced in a study of shared clonotypes between healthy human individuals. Assay used: immunoSEQ multiplex PCR; TCRdb lists only in-frame clones, some missing. The sample holds roughly 1 million clones, around 74% seen once. Sequenced material: memory CD4+ T cells sorted from blood. Subset of the sample: CD45RA-negative fraction. The receptors stem from a man aged 18 to 30 in good health.

The chain uses TRBV4-3 and TRBJ2-3, with TRBD2 identical over 8 bases. Losses at the gene ends were 1 base for V and 4 bases for J; bases not matched to a gene: 10. CDR1 and CDR2 (germline): LGHNA, YSLEER. The CDR3 loop spans 17 amino acids. This chain's CDR3 is CASSQAFSGKVADTQYF. CDR3 coding DNA: TGCGCCAGCAGCCAAGCCTTTAGCGGGAAGGTCGCAGATACGCAGTATTTT.

This clone appeared a single time. The chain carries TRBV6-6 and TRBJ1-6, with D possibly matching TRBD1 (6 bases). The germline V gene has CDR1 MNHNY and CDR2 SVGAGI (reference sequence). This CDR3 has 16 amino acids. Trimming pared 6 bases from V and 7 bases from J, leaving 19 bases between. CDR3 nucleotide sequence: TGTGCCAGCAGCCCCAAAATGGGGGGGCGGAATTCACCCCTCCACTTT. Protein product: CASSPKMGGRNSPLHF.

A word on this clone: This sample also contains other DNA sequences that code for the same CDR3. The V and J genes are TRBV6-1 and TRBJ1-5; D possibly corresponds to TRBD1 (5 bases). From germline, CDR1 is MNHNS and CDR2 SASEGT. The CDR3 is 14 residues long. The V and J ends lost 4 bases and 3 bases respectively, with 10 bases between them. In DNA, the CDR3 is TGTGCCAGCAGTGGGCAGGGCTCCAATCAGCCCCAGCATTTT. It translates to CASSGQGSNQPQHF.

This clone was recorded many times. This CDR3 is also generated by other DNA sequences in the sample. The V call is TRBV9, the J call TRBJ1-5; D is unresolved. The germline CDR1 and CDR2 sequences are SGDLS and YYNGEE. CDR3 length: 14 residues. V lost 0 bases, J lost 1 base, and 5 bases lay in between. The CDR3 protein is CASSVGPSNQPQHF. Written as DNA, the CDR3 is TGTGCCAGCAGCGTAGGGCCCAGCAATCAGCCCCAGCATTTT.

The CDR3 protein is CASSLQAGVSGANVLTF. The CDR3 nucleotides read TGTGCCAGCAGCTTACAGGCGGGAGTGAGTGGGGCCAACGTCCTGACTTTC. This chain uses TRBV7-6 with TRBJ2-6; TRBD2 matches at 7 bases. Germline V CDR1 and CDR2: SGHVS, FNYEAQ. Trimming took 2 bases from V and 3 from J; bases not matched to a gene: 7. This CDR3 spans 17 amino acids. Supplemented by reference TRBV7-6 and TRBJ2-6, the full variable domain reads GAGVSQSPRYKVTKRGQDVALRCDPISGHVSLYWYRQALGQGPEFLTYFNYEAQQDKSGLPNDRFSAERPEGSISTLTIQRTEQRDSAMYRCASSLQAGVSGANVLTFGAGSRLTVL.

This chain links TRBV5-1 with TRBJ2-2, with TRBD2 identical over 7 bases. The CDR3 covers 16 residues. Germline V CDR1 and CDR2: SGHRS, YFSETQ. V was clipped by 0 bases and J by 1 base; unmatched bases: 3. Here the CDR3 reads CASSLVASGNTGELFF. The CDR3 DNA follows: TGCGCCAGCAGCTTGGTGGCTAGCGGGAACACCGGGGAGCTGTTTTTT.

This clone was counted a few times. The chain employs TRBV7-2 and TRBJ2-2, with D possibly TRBD2 on 5 matching bases. This CDR3 has 16 amino acids. The germline V gene encodes CDR1 SGHTA and CDR2 FQGNSA. The V end lost 2 bases, the J end lost 4 bases, and 14 bases lay between the germline ends. The DNA of the CDR3 is TGTGCCAGCAGCTTAAGGGTGACGGGAAGCACCGGGGAGCTGTTTTTT. This translates into CASSLRVTGSTGELFF.

J is TRBJ2-2 and V is TRBV5-3; D is unresolved. TRBV5-3 is identified as an open reading frame with a role that is uncertain. Trimming took off 5 bases at V and 0 bases at J, with 8 bases between the two ends. CDR3 size: 14 residues. This chain's CDR3 is CARRDPSNTGELFF. The CDR3 DNA follows: TGTGCCAGAAGGGACCCTTCGAACACCGGGGAGCTGTTTTTT.

The gene calls are TRBV11-2 and TRBJ2-7; 8 bases map to TRBD2. This CDR3 spans 13 amino acids. Losses at the gene ends were 2 bases for V and 7 bases for J; bases not matched to a gene: 4. Per the germline V gene, CDR1 is SGHAT and CDR2 is FQNNGV. This CDR3 is CASSLQREMEQYF. The CDR3 DNA sequence: TGTGCCAGCAGCTTACAGCGGGAGATGGAGCAGTACTTC.

The rearrangement links TRBV4-1 to TRBJ1-6; D is perhaps TRBD1 (5 bases). The CDR3 loop spans 15 amino acids. CDR1 MGHRA and CDR2 YSYEKL come from the germline V gene. Between the trimmed V and J ends, which lost 3 bases and 4 bases, there was a span of 10 bases. In nucleotides, the CDR3 is TGCGCCAGCAGCCACCCGGGACCTTATAATTCACCCCTCCACTTT. Translation: CASSHPGPYNSPLHF.

This chain uses TRBV5-1 with TRBJ1-6; 7 nucleotides match TRBD1. Germline CDR1 is SGHRS and CDR2 is YFSETQ. CDR3 size: 16 residues. With V trimmed by 4 bases and J by 8 bases, 12 bases remained unmatched. The CDR3 nucleotides read TGCGCCAGCAGCCCGCGGACAGGAGGGTTCGATTCACCCCTCCACTTT. Amino acids: CASSPRTGGFDSPLHF. Supplemented by reference TRBV5-1 and TRBJ1-6, the full variable domain reads KAGVTQTPRYLIKTRGQQVTLSCSPISGHRSVSWYQQTPGQGLQFLFEYFSETQRNKGNFPGRFSGRQFSNSRSEMNVSTLELGDSALYLCASSPRTGGFDSPLHFGNGTRLTVT.

This chain uses TRBV7-9 with TRBJ2-1; tentatively, D is TRBD2 (6 bases). V was pared by 1 base and J by 0 bases, with 13 bases between. CDR3 length: 17 residues. Germline V gene sequence: CDR1 SEHNR, CDR2 FQNEAQ (reference sequence). Written as DNA, the CDR3 is TGTGCCAGCAGCTTAGTTTTTCACGGGAGCTCCTACAATGAGCAGTTCTTC. This codes for CASSLVFHGSSYNEQFF.

The V gene is TRBV7-6, the J gene TRBJ2-2; D not certain. The CDR3 sequence is 16 residues long. Germline V gives CDR1 SGHVS, CDR2 FNYEAQ. The V end lost 0 bases, the J end lost 1 base, and 9 bases lay between the germline ends. The CDR3 DNA reads TGTGCCAGCAGCTTAGCAGGTGGTCTGAACACCGGGGAGCTGTTTTTT. Residues: CASSLAGGLNTGELFF.

This clone was seen just once. The rearrangement links TRBV18 to TRBJ2-7, with TRBD1 matching 9 bases. The CDR3 has 15 amino acids. With 6 bases clipped from V and 6 bases from J, the junction kept 12 bases outside the gene matches. Germline-derived CDR1 and CDR2 are KGHSH and LQKENI. CDR3 amino acids: CASSPGGQGFAEQYF. The CDR3 bases are TGTGCCAGCTCCCCTGGGGGACAGGGTTTCGCCGAGCAGTACTTC. Together with reference TRBV18 and TRBJ2-7, the CDR3 gives the full variable domain: NAGVMQNPRHLVRRRGQEARLRCSPMKGHSHVYWYRQLPEEGLKFMVYLQKENIIDESGMPKERFSAEFPKEGPSILRIQQVVRGDSAAYFCASSPGGQGFAEQYFGPGTRLTVT.

The J gene is TRBJ2-7, the V gene TRBV11-2, with 15 positions matching TRBD2. V was pared by 3 bases and J by 6 bases, with 0 bases of the junction left unmatched. CDR1 is SGHAT, CDR2 FQNNGV, per germline. The CDR3 covers 14 residues. CDR3 DNA sequence: TGTGCCAGCAGCTTGGGACTAGCGGGAGGCGAGCAGTACTTC. As protein: CASSLGLAGGEQYF.

The chain combines TRBV11-2 with TRBJ1-5, with a tentative D call TRBD1 (5 bases). The CDR3 is made up of 13 amino acids. Germline CDR1 reads SGHAT; CDR2 reads FQNNGV. Trimming stripped 3 bases from V and 6 bases from J, with 9 bases between. CDR3 nucleotides: TGTGCCAGCAGCTTGGGGGGGGGTCAGCCCCAGCATTTT. This sequence encodes CASSLGGGQPQHF.

The rearrangement uses TRBV6-6 and TRBJ2-1; 10 nucleotides agree with TRBD2. Germline V gene sequence: CDR1 MNHNY, CDR2 SVGAGI (reference sequence). The CDR3 has 15 amino acids. Unmatched junction bases numbered 6, after V lost 6 bases and J lost 4 bases. CDR3 region: CASRPSGGAYNEQFF. The CDR3 DNA sequence: TGTGCCAGCAGACCTAGCGGGGGTGCTTACAATGAGCAGTTCTTC.

This clone was counted only a few times. Other nucleotide sequences from this sample produce the same CDR3. CDR3: CASSLSGGGNQPQHF. The CDR3 DNA follows: TGTGCCAGCAGTTTATCAGGGGGCGGCAATCAGCCCCAGCATTTT. The chain links TRBV27 to TRBJ1-5; 7 bases are a match to TRBD1. This CDR3 is 15 amino acids long. The trim removed 0 bases at V and 2 bases at J, leaving 1 base unmatched. In germline, CDR1 is MNHEY, CDR2 SMNVEV (reference sequence).

This clone was counted between two and nine times. Other DNA sequences in the same sample also yield this CDR3. The genes are TRBV5-1 and TRBJ2-1; 7 bases are a match to TRBD1. The V and J ends lost 0 bases and 2 bases, in that order; junction bases with no gene match: 2. The CDR3 is made up of 15 amino acids. CDR1 and CDR2 (germline): SGHRS, YFSETQ. The DNA for the CDR3 is TGCGCCAGCAGCTTGGCAGGGGGAACCTACAATGAGCAGTTCTTC. Translated: CASSLAGGTYNEQFF.

This clone was observed a single time. The chain has TRBV1 and TRBJ2-7; the table's D call TRBD2 went unverified against the DNA. TRBV1 is flagged as a pseudogene. The length of the CDR3 is 20 residues. The CDR3 here is CTSSQTTTLGLAGGRSEQYF. The CDR3 nucleotides are TGCACCAGCAGCCAGACCACCACCCTGGGACTAGCGGGTGGGCGGAGCGAGCAGTACTTC.